The 21 T cell receptor beta chains presented below share a single source sample, sequenced in a study of regulatory T cells in long-lasting Graves disease. Construction of the TCR beta libraries employed iRepertoire HTBI primers in conjunction with Arm-PCR of CDR3 regions. TCRdb processed the multiplex PCR reads anew with MiXCR; each CDR3 protein has one entry. The sample records about 470,000 distinct CDR3 sequences, 15% being singletons. Indicated time point: newly diagnosed GD, antithyroid drugs for less than 3 months. The authors made the TCR library using RNA they extracted from PBMCs. The same sample was also used in a study of T cells in Graves' hyperthyroidism and ophthalmopathy.

Specimen: peripheral blood mononuclear cells (PBMCs), collected at new diagnosis, from a patient treated with antithyroid drugs. These TCRs come from a woman aged 25 to 45 with Graves disease.

The chain uses TRBV25-1 and TRBJ2-3; 12 nucleotides align to TRBD2. Germline CDR1 and CDR2: MGHDK and SYGVNS. The CDR3 contains 17 residues. V was clipped by 2 bases and J by 1 base; unmatched bases: 4. The CDR3: CASSEGLAGRGTDTQYF. CDR3 bases: TGTGCCAGCAGTGAAGGACTAGCGGGACGGGGCACAGATACGCAGTATTTT.

This clonotype has a count of ten or more. The genes are TRBV12-5 and TRBJ2-2; a weak D match, TRBD2 (6 bases). The V and J ends lost 0 bases and 6 bases respectively, with 20 bases between them. The CDR3 sequence is 18 residues long. Germline loops: CDR1 LGHNT, CDR2 FRNRAP. In DNA form, the CDR3 reads TGTGCTAGTGGTTTGGTAGCGATAGCGGTGTCTAAACCCGGGGAGCTGTTTTTT. This codes for CASGLVAIAVSKPGELFF.

This clonotype came up many times. The J gene is TRBJ1-2, the V gene TRBV11-3; 11 bases fit TRBD1. The junction had 8 bases not matched to a gene; V was cut back by 4 bases and J by 7 bases. Germline CDR1 and CDR2: SGHNT and YENEEA. CDR3 length equals 15 residues. Here the CDR3 DNA reads TGTGCCAGCAGCTACGGTCGGACAGGGGGCCGTGGCTACACCTTC. Amino acid sequence: CASSYGRTGGRGYTF.

This clonotype was counted a few times. V usage is TRBV28 and J usage is TRBJ2-7, with TRBD1 as a possible D gene (6 bases). Germline V lookup: CDR1 MDHEN, CDR2 SYDVKM. CDR3 size: 16 residues. The V end lost 4 bases, the J end lost 2 bases, and 18 bases lay between the germline ends. This CDR3 reads CASSSPLGQATYEQYF. For the CDR3, the DNA is TGTGCCAGCAGTTCCCCGCTGGGACAAGCTACCTACGAGCAGTACTTC.

The sample holds many counts of this clonotype. The chain carries TRBV7-2 and TRBJ2-4; D gene unclear. Germline values: CDR1 SGHTA, CDR2 FQGNSA. The CDR3 is 13 residues long. Trimming took 3 bases from V and 9 from J, leaving 12 bases between them. The CDR3 sequence is CASSFDMSGIQYF. The CDR3 DNA is TGTGCCAGCAGCTTCGACATGTCAGGCATTCAGTACTTC.

This clonotype was seen repeatedly, ten times or more. The V call is TRBV12-3 or TRBV12-4, the J call TRBJ1-2; 8 bases are shared with TRBD1. The ends lost 5 bases at V and 4 bases at J; junction bases unmatched: 9. The CDR3 consists of 15 residues. CDR3 residues: CASSVQGVPLYGYTF. The CDR3 DNA follows: TGTGCCAGCAGTGTACAGGGGGTCCCCCTCTATGGCTACACCTTC.

This clonotype was observed many times. The V gene is TRBV20-1, the J gene TRBJ1-1, with no clear D. The CDR3 covers 14 residues. V was trimmed by 0 bases and J by 0 bases, leaving 8 bases between them. CDR1 DFQATT and CDR2 SNEGSKA come from the germline V gene (reference sequence). The CDR3 loop is CSAREPGVNTEAFF. The CDR3 bases are TGCAGTGCTAGAGAGCCGGGTGTGAACACTGAAGCTTTCTTT.

This clonotype came up a few times. The CDR3 protein is CASSLAVGTGDSPLHF. As DNA, the CDR3 is TGCGCCAGCAGCTTGGCCGTCGGGACAGGGGATTCACCCCTCCACTTT. This chain uses TRBV5-1 with TRBJ1-6, with 10 bases aligning to TRBD1. The ends lost 0 bases at V and 8 bases at J; junction bases unmatched: 5. The CDR3 is 16 amino acids. CDR1 is SGHRS and CDR2 is YFSETQ in the germline V gene.

V gene TRBV6-2 or TRBV6-3 combines with J gene TRBJ1-6, with unresolved D. Between the trimmed V and J ends, which lost 5 bases and 7 bases, there was a span of 18 bases. Germline assignment: CDR1 MNHEY and CDR2 SVGEGT. The CDR3 runs to 16 residues. The CDR3 loop is CASSILGRAVNSPLHF. CDR3 sequence (DNA): TGTGCCAGCAGTATCCTCGGACGAGCCGTAAATTCACCCCTCCACTTT.

This chain uses TRBV4-1 with TRBJ2-1; TRBD1 matches at 7 bases. Germline V gene sequence: CDR1 MGHRA, CDR2 YSYEKL. The CDR3 spans 15 residues. J lost 7 bases, V lost 1 base, and 7 bases had no gene match. CDR3 residues: CASSQGQGVRNEQFF. The DNA of the CDR3 is TGCGCCAGCAGCCAAGGACAGGGTGTTAGGAATGAGCAGTTCTTC.

CDR3 loop: CAGGQGPYEQYF. For the CDR3, the DNA is TGTGCCGGCGGACAGGGACCCTACGAGCAGTACTTC. This chain connects TRBV6-1 to TRBJ2-7; 8 bases map to TRBD1. Trimming took 11 bases from V and 2 from J; bases not matched to a gene: 5. The length of the CDR3 is 12 residues. Germline V gene lookup returns CDR1 MNHNS and CDR2 SASEGT.

The table lists this clonotype with a few counts. The V call is TRBV6-1, the J call TRBJ2-2; D is possibly TRBD1 or TRBD2 (5 bases each). V was trimmed by 8 bases and J by 0 bases, leaving 10 bases between them. Germline V gives CDR1 MNHNS, CDR2 SASEGT. This CDR3 comprises 14 residues. The CDR3 here is CASLRDPNTGELFF. DNA of the CDR3: TGTGCCAGCCTCCGGGACCCGAACACCGGGGAGCTGTTTTTT.

Ten or more counts support this clonotype. The chain uses TRBV4-1 and TRBJ2-7, with unresolved D. CDR3 length: 12 residues. Germline-derived CDR1 and CDR2 are MGHRA and YSYEKL. Trimming pared 3 bases from V and 0 bases from J, leaving 3 bases between. The CDR3 is CASSQPSYEQYF. Written as DNA, the CDR3 is TGCGCCAGCAGCCAGCCCTCCTACGAGCAGTACTTC.

This clonotype appeared many times. The rearrangement links TRBV5-4 to TRBJ1-1, with 7 positions matching TRBD1. The ends lost 1 base at V and 3 bases at J; junction bases unmatched: 6. The CDR3 totals 15 residues. CDR1 is SGHNT, CDR2 YYREEE, per germline (reference sequence). The CDR3 sequence: CASSLMTGKDTEAFF. The CDR3 DNA reads TGTGCCAGCAGCTTGATGACAGGGAAGGACACTGAAGCTTTCTTT.

This clonotype was detected many times. The chain uses TRBV5-1 and TRBJ2-5; TRBD2 aligns across 15 bases. V dropped 3 bases and J dropped 8; count of bases not matched to a gene: 5. The V gene's germline CDR1 is SGHRS and CDR2 YFSETQ. The CDR3 has 15 residues. CDR3 sequence: CASSSPGLAGGTQYF. The CDR3 bases are TGCGCCAGCAGCTCACCGGGACTAGCGGGGGGAACCCAGTACTTC.

This clonotype was recorded many times. J is TRBJ1-3 and V is TRBV10-2, with unresolved D. V was pared by 2 bases and J by 0 bases, with 8 bases between. This CDR3 has 15 residues. Germline V gene lookup returns CDR1 WSHSY and CDR2 SAAADI. The CDR3 DNA reads as TGCGCCAGCAGTGAGAGTAACGACTCTGGAAACACCATATATTTT. It specifies CASSESNDSGNTIYF.

This clonotype was observed at least ten times. V is TRBV3-1 and J is TRBJ2-7; D gene uncertain. Germline V gives CDR1 LGHDT, CDR2 YNNKEL (reference sequence). The V and J ends lost 2 bases and 3 bases respectively, with 8 bases between them. The CDR3 has 13 amino acids. The CDR3 protein is CASSQPNDYEQYF. CDR3 sequence (DNA): TGTGCCAGCAGCCAACCGAATGACTACGAGCAGTACTTC.

This clonotype has just a few counts. The rearrangement uses TRBV6-2 or TRBV6-3 and TRBJ2-3; D may be TRBD1 (5 bases). V was trimmed by 2 bases and J by 3 bases, leaving 18 bases between them. The CDR3 contains 17 residues. Germline values: CDR1 MNHEY, CDR2 SVGEGT. CDR3 DNA sequence: TGTGCCAGCAGTTACAACTCCGCAGGGCCCGGGACAGATACGCAGTATTTT. Translating it yields CASSYNSAGPGTDTQYF.

For this clonotype: It differs at one base from a far larger clone, so likely a read error. This chain joins TRBV28 and TRBJ2-5; D not certain. The CDR3 consists of 13 residues. Germline CDR1 and CDR2: MDHEN and SYDVKM. The CDR3 DNA reads TGTGCCAGCAGAAACAGACCCCAAGAGACCCGGTACTTC. Translated: CASRNRPQETRYF.

This clonotype appeared many times. The V call is TRBV11-3, the J call TRBJ1-2; 7 bases match TRBD1. The germline gives CDR1 SGHNT, CDR2 YENEEA. The CDR3 is 15 amino acids. Trimming cost V 5 bases and J 3 bases; bases outside gene matches: 9. Here the CDR3 DNA reads TGTGCCAGCAGCCCGGCCTCGGACAGGTACTATGGCTACACCTTC. This gives the protein CASSPASDRYYGYTF. Using reference TRBV11-3 and TRBJ1-2 for the parts outside the CDR3, the full variable domain is EAGVVQSPRYKIIEKKQPVAFWCNPISGHNTLYWYLQNLGQGPELLIRYENEEAVDDSQLPKDRFSAERLKGVDSTLKIQPAELGDSAVYLCASSPASDRYYGYTFGSGTRLTVV.

V gene TRBV19 combines with J gene TRBJ1-5; 8 bases line up with TRBD1. Trimming removed 4 bases from V and 2 bases from J; junction bases left unmatched: 4. The CDR3 has 15 amino acids. Germline-derived CDR1 and CDR2 are LNHDA and SQIVND (reference sequence). For the CDR3, the DNA is TGTGCCAGTAGTACCCCGGGACAGGGCAATCAGCCCCAGCATTTT. It codes for CASSTPGQGNQPQHF.